This TCR beta chain was observed in a study of T cell repertoires in cytomegalovirus infection. TCRdb fed the reads into MiXCR, producing one record per CDR3 protein. The sample records more than 150,000 distinct CDR3 sequences, approximately 20% being singletons. Study-wide results and limits: Summed public TCR beta family frequency identified CMV carriers bearing the relevant HLA. Ex vivo, HLA-C-restricted CMV-specific TCR beta clonotypes prevailed over the rest of the response.

Losses at the gene ends were 4 bases for V and 6 bases for J; bases not matched to a gene: 11. Per the germline V gene, CDR1 is SNHLY and CDR2 is FYNNEI. The CDR3 is 16 residues long. Turning to this clonotype: Its target is unknown.

Sequenced material: PBMCs. This TCR derives from a human donor in good health (CMV status not recorded). Some clones in this sample may be carry-over from other donors' samples. The chain employs TRBV2 and TRBJ2-1, with 8 bases lining up with TRBD2. CDR3 amino acids: CASSARWTGGPNEQFF. CDR3 DNA: TGTGCCAGCAGTGCTCGGTGGACGGGGGGGCCCAATGAGCAGTTCTTC.